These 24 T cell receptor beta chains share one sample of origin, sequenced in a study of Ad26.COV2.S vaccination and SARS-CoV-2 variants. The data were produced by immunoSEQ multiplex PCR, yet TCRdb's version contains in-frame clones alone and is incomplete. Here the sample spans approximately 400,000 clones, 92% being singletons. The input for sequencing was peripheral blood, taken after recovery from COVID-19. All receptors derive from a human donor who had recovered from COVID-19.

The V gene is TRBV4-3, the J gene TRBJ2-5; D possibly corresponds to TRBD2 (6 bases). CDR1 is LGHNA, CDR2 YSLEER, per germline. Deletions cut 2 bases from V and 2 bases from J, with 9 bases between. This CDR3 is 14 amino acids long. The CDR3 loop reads CASSQNGGQETQYF. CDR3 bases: TGCGCCAGCAGCCAAAATGGGGGGCAAGAGACCCAGTACTTC.

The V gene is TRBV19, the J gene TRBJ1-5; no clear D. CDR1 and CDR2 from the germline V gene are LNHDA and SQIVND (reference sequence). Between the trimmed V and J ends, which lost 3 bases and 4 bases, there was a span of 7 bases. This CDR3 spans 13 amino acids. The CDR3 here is CASSIPGNQPQHF. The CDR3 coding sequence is TGTGCCAGTAGTATCCCGGGGAATCAGCCCCAGCATTTT.

The CDR3 DNA reads TGTGCCAGCAGTTTAGCTTTGTCGGGACTAGCGGGGGGGAGTGAGCAGTTCTTC. It codes for CASSLALSGLAGGSEQFF. V is TRBV27 and J is TRBJ2-1, with 16 bases fitting TRBD2. The CDR3 runs 18 residues. CDR1 and CDR2 from the germline V gene are MNHEY and SMNVEV (reference sequence). The J segment lost 9 bases and the V segment lost 2 bases, leaving 10 bases of the junction unmatched.

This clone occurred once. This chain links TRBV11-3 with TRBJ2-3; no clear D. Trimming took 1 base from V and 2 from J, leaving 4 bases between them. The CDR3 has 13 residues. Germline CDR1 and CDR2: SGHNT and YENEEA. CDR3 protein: CASSLGVTDTQYF. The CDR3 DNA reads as TGTGCCAGCAGCTTAGGCGTCACAGATACGCAGTATTTT.

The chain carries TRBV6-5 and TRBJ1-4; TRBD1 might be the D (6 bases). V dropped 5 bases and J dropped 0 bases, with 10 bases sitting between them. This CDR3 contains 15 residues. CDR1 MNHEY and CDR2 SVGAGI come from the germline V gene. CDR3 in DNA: TGTGCCAGCAGTCGACGACAGGCAACTAATGAAAAACTGTTTTTT. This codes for CASSRRQATNEKLFF.

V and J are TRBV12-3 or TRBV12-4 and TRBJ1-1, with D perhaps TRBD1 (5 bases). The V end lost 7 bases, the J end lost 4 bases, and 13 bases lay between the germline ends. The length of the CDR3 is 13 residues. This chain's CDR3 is CASTGHPSTEAFF. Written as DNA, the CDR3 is TGTGCCAGCACTGGACATCCATCCACTGAAGCTTTCTTT.

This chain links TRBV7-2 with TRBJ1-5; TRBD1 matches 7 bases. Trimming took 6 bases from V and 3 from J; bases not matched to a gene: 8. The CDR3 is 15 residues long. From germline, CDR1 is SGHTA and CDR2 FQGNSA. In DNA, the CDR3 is TGTGCCAGCAGGGCTAGCAGGGGGAACAATCAGCCCCAGCATTTT. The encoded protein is CASRASRGNNQPQHF.

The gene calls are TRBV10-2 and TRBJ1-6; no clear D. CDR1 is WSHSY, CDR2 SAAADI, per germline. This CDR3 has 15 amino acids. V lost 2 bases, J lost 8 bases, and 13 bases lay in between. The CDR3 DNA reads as TGCGCCAGCAGTGAGGGCCAGGCTGACTATTCACCCCTCCACTTT. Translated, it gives CASSEGQADYSPLHF.

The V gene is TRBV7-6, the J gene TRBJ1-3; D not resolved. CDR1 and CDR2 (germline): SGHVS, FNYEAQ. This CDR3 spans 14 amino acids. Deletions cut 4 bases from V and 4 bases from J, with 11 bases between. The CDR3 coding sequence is TGTGCCAGCAGCTCAGAGTCTATGGGAAACACCATATATTTT. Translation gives CASSSESMGNTIYF.

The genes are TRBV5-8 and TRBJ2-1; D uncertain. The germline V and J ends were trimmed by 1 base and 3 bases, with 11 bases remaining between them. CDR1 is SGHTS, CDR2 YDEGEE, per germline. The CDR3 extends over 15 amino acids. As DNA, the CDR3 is TGTGCCAGCAGCTTGCTTGTTCGCAACTACAATGAGCAGTTCTTC. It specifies CASSLLVRNYNEQFF.

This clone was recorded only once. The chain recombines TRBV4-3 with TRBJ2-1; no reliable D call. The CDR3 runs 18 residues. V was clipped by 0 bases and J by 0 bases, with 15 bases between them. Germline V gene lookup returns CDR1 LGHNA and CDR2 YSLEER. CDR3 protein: CASSQEFPLRSSYNEQFF. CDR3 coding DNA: TGCGCCAGCAGCCAAGAATTTCCGCTCAGGAGCTCCTACAATGAGCAGTTCTTC.

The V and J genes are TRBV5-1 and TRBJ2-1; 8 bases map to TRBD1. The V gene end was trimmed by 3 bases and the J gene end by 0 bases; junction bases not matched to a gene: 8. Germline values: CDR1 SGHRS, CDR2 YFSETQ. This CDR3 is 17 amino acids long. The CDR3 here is CASSYGTGSSSYNEQFF. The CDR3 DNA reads TGCGCCAGCAGCTATGGGACAGGTTCGTCCTCCTACAATGAGCAGTTCTTC.

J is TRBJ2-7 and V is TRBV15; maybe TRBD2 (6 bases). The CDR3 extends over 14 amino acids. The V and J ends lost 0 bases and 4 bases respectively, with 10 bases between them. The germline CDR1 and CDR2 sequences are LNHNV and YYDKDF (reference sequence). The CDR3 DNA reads TGTGCCACCAGCAGAGAGGGTGGGGGGTACGAGCAGTACTTC. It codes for CATSREGGGYEQYF.

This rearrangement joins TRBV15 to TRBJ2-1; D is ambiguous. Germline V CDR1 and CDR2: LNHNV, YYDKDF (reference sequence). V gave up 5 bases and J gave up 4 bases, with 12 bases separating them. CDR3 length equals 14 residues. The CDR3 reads CATSDKLAYNEQFF. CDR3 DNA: TGTGCCACCAGCGATAAGTTAGCATACAATGAGCAGTTCTTC. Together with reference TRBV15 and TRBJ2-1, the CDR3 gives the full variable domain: DAMVIQNPRYQVTQFGKPVTLSCSQTLNHNVMYWYQQKSSQAPKLLFHYYDKDFNNEADTPDNFQSRRPNTSFCFLDIRSPGLGDTAMYLCATSDKLAYNEQFFGPGTRLTVL.

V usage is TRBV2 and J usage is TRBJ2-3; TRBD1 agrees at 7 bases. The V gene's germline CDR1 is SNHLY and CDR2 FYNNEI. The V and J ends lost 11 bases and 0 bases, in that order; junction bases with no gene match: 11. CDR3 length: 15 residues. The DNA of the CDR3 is TGTGCCTCATCGCAAGTGGACAGGAGCACAGATACGCAGTATTTT. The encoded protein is CASSQVDRSTDTQYF.

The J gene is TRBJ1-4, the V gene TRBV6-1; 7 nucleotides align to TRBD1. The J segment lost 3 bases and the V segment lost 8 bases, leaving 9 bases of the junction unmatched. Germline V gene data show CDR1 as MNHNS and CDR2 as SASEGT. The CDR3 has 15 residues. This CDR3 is CASCGLTGSNEKLFF. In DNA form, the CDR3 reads TGTGCCAGCTGCGGGCTGACAGGGTCTAATGAAAAACTGTTTTTT.

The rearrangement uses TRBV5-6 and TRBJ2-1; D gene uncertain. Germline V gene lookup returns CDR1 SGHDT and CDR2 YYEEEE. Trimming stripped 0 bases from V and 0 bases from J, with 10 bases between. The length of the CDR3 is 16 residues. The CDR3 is CASSLGTTSSYNEQFF. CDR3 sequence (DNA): TGTGCCAGCAGCTTGGGGACCACGAGCTCCTACAATGAGCAGTTCTTC. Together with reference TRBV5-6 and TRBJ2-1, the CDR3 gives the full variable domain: DAGVTQSPTHLIKTRGQQVTLRCSPKSGHDTVSWYQQALGQGPQFIFQYYEEEERQRGNFPDRFSGHQFPNYSSELNVNALLLGDSALYLCASSLGTTSSYNEQFFGPGTRLTVL.

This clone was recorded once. The CDR3 reads CASSYGQHYGYTF. The CDR3 nucleotides read TGTGCCAGCAGTTACGGCCAGCACTATGGCTACACCTTC. V and J are TRBV6-5 and TRBJ1-2; D ambiguous. Germline V gives CDR1 MNHEY, CDR2 SVGAGI. The V end lost 2 bases, the J end lost 3 bases, and 7 bases lay between the germline ends. The CDR3 is 13 amino acids.

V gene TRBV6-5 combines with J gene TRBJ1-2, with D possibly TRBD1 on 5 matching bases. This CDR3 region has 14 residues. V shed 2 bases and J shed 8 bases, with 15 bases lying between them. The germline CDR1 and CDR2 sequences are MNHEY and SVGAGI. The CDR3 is CASSYDSSLMGYTF. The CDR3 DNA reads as TGTGCCAGCAGTTACGACAGCAGCCTTATGGGCTACACCTTC.

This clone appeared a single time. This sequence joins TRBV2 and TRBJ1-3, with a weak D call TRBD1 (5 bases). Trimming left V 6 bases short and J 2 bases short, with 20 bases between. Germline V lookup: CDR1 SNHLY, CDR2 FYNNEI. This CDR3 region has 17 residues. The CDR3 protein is CASSQRGFFPPGNTIYF. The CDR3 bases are TGTGCCAGCAGCCAACGGGGCTTCTTCCCCCCTGGAAACACCATATATTTT. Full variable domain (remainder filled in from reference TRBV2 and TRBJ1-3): EPEVTQTPSHQVTQMGQEVILRCVPISNHLYFYWYRQILGQKVEFLVSFYNNEISEKSEIFDDQFSVERPDGSNFTLKIRSTKLEDSAMYFCASSQRGFFPPGNTIYFGEGSWLTVV.

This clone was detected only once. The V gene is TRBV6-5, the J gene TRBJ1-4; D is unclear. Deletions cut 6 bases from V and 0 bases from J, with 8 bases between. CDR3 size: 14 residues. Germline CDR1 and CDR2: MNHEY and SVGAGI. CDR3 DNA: TGTGCCAGCAGCTACAGACCAACTAATGAAAAACTGTTTTTT. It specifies CASSYRPTNEKLFF.

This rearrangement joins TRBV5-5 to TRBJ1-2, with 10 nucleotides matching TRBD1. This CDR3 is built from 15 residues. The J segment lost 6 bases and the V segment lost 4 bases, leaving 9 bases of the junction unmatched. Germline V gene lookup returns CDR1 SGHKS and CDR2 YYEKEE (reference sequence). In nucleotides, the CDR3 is TGTGCCAGCAGCCTTCCGGGACAGGGGAGGGATGGCTACACCTTC. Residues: CASSLPGQGRDGYTF. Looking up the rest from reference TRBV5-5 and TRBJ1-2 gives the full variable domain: DAGVTQSPTHLIKTRGQQVTLRCSPISGHKSVSWYQQVLGQGPQFIFQYYEKEERGRGNFPDRFSARQFPNYSSELNVNALLLGDSALYLCASSLPGQGRDGYTFGSGTRLTVV.

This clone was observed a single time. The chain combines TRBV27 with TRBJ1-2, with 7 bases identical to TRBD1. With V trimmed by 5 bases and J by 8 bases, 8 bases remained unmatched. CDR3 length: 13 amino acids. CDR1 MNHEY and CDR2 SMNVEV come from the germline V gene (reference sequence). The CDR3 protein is CASSQTGLRGYTF. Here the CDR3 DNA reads TGTGCCAGCAGTCAGACAGGGTTGAGGGGCTACACCTTC.

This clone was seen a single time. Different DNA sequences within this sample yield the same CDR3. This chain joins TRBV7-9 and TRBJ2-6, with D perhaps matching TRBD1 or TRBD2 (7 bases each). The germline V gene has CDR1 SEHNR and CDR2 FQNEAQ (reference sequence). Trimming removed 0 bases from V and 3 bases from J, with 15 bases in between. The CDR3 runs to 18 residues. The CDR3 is CASSLAGRGHGGANVLTF. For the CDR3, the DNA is TGTGCCAGCAGCTTAGCGGGGAGGGGGCATGGTGGGGCCAACGTCCTGACTTTC.